This entry describes one TCR beta chain. These data originate in a study of chemoradiotherapy in HPV16-positive cancers. The CDR3 covers 15 residues. With 0 bases removed from V and 3 bases from J, the gap between germline ends came to 12 bases. The germline V gene encodes CDR1 GTSNPN and CDR2 SVGIG (reference sequence). Assay: immunoSEQ multiplex PCR; the TCRdb copy retains only in-frame clones and omits some. The sample consists of some 5,000 clones, less than 80% of them appearing once. The receptor was derived from a human donor with HPV-associated anogenital cancer. The chain links TRBV30 to TRBJ1-5, with D hard to call. Sampling was done from a patient who underwent chemoradiotherapy. Here the CDR3 DNA reads TGTGCCTGGAGTGTACTTGGCAGCTTCAATCAGCCCCAGCATTTT. Translation gives CAWSVLGSFNQPQHF.